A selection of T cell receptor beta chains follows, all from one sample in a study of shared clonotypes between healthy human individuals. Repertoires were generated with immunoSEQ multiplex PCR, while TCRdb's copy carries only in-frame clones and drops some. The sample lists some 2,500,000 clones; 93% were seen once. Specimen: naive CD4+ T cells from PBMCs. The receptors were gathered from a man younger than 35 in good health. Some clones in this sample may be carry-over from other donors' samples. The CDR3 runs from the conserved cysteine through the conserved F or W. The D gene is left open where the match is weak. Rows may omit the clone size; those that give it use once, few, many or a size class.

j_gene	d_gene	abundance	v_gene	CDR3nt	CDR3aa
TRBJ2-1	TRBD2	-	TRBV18	TGTGCCAGCTCAACCGGACTAGCGGGAATTGTTAGTGAGCAGTTCTTC	CASSTGLAGIVSEQFF
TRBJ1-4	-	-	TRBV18	TGTGCCAGCTCCCCAACAGGGCGACAAGGTGAAAAACTGTTTTTT	CASSPTGRQGEKLFF
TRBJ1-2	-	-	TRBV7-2	TGTGCCAGCAGCCCAGTGAGGGGCGACTATGGCTACACCTTC	CASSPVRGDYGYTF
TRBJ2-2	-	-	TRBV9	TGTGCCAGCAGCGTACAGGACCCTTCGAACACCGGGGAGCTGTTTTTT	CASSVQDPSNTGELFF
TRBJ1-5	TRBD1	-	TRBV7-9	TGTGCCAGCAGCTTTGACAGGGGGCCTAGTCAGCCCCAGCATTTT	CASSFDRGPSQPQHF
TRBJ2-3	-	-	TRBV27	TGTGCCAGCAGTTTATTCTCTCTGTCGGGGGCGGGTGGCACAGATACGCAGTATTTT	CASSLFSLSGAGGTDTQYF
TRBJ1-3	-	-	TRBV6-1	TGTGCCAGCAAGGGCCACCTTACTGGAAACACCATATATTTT	CASKGHLTGNTIYF
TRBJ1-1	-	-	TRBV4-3	TGCGCCAGCAGCCAAGAAACAGGGTACACTGAAGCTTTCTTT	CASSQETGYTEAFF
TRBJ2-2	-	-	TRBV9	TGTGCCAGCAGCGTAGCGGGGCTCTGGAACACCGGGGAGCTGTTTTTT	CASSVAGLWNTGELFF
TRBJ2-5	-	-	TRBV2	TGTGCCAGCAGTCGATCCGGACAGCCCTCTGCGGCCCAGTACTTC	CASSRSGQPSAAQYF
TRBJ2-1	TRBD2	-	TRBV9	TGTGCCAGCAGCGGCCGCAGAGCTAGCGGGACAAATGAGCAGTTCTTC	CASSGRRASGTNEQFF
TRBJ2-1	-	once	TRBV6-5	TGTGCCAGCATCCCGCCAGGGGGGAAGTACAATGAGCAGTTCTTC	CASIPPGGKYNEQFF
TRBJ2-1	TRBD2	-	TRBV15	TGTGCCACCAGCAGAGAGGGGTTAGCGGGAGTGGATGAGCAGTTCTTC	CATSREGLAGVDEQFF
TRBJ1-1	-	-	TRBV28	TGTGCCAGCAGGACAGGCGCACCAACAGGTGAAGCTTTCTTT	CASRTGAPTGEAFF
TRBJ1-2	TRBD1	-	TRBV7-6	TGTGCCAGCAGCTCCGCAGGGGGCGGTGGCTACACCTTC	CASSSAGGGGYTF
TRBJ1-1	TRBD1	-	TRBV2	TGTGCCAGCAGTGTGGACAGGGGGCGGAGTGGGGGCACTGAAGCTTTCTTT	CASSVDRGRSGGTEAFF
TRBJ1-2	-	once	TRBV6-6	TGTGCCAGCAGTTCAGGGCGATACTATGGCTACACCTTC	CASSSGRYYGYTF
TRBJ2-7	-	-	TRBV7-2	TGTGCCAGCAGCTTAGACTTACCGGCAGAGCAGTACTTC	CASSLDLPAEQYF
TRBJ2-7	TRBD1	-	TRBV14	TGTGCCAGCGCTTCCGGGACAGGGATTCGCGAGCAGTACTTC	CASASGTGIREQYF
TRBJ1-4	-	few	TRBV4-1	TGCGCCAGCAGGACGGGACTCGGTGAAAAACTGTTTTTT	CASRTGLGEKLFF
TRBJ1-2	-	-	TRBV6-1	TGTGCCAGCAGTGAATCCCCAACTAACTATGGCTACACCTTC	CASSESPTNYGYTF
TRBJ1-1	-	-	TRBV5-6	TGTGCCAGCAGCTCCCGTCGGGTGGTGGGAGGCACTGAAGCTTTCTTT	CASSSRRVVGGTEAFF
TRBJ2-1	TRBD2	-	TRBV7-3	TGTGCCAGCAGCTTAATGCCGGGAGGCTTCTACAATGAGCAGTTCTTC	CASSLMPGGFYNEQFF
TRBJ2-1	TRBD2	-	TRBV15	TGTGCCACCAGCAGAGACCTCTTAGCGGGAAGCTCCTACAATGAGCAGTTCTTC	CATSRDLLAGSSYNEQFF
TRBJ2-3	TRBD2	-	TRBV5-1	TGCGCCAGCAGCTTCCGGGGAGGGACCCCAGATACGCAGTATTTT	CASSFRGGTPDTQYF
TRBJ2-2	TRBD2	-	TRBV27	TGTGCCAGCAGGCGGCGGGGGACTAGCGTAAACACCGGGGAGCTGTTTTTT	CASRRRGTSVNTGELFF
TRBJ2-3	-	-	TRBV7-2	TGTGCCAGCAGCACCCGGACAGATACGCAGTATTTT	CASSTRTDTQYF
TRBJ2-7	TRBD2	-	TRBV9	TGTGCCAGCAGCGTGAGGACTAGCCCCCACGAGCAGTACTTC	CASSVRTSPHEQYF
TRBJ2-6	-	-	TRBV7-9	TGTGCCAGCAGCTTAGCCGTCTCTGGGGCCAACGTCCTGACTTTC	CASSLAVSGANVLTF
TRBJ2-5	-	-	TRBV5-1	TGCGCCAGCAGCTTGCTGGGTAGCGGCCAAGAGACCCAGTACTTC	CASSLLGSGQETQYF
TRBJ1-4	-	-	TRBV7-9	TGTGCCAGCAGCTTCGGTGGGGCGGATGAAAAACTGTTTTTT	CASSFGGADEKLFF
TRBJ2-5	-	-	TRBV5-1	TGCGCCAGCAGCTCCACACTAGCCCAAGAGACCCAGTACTTC	CASSSTLAQETQYF